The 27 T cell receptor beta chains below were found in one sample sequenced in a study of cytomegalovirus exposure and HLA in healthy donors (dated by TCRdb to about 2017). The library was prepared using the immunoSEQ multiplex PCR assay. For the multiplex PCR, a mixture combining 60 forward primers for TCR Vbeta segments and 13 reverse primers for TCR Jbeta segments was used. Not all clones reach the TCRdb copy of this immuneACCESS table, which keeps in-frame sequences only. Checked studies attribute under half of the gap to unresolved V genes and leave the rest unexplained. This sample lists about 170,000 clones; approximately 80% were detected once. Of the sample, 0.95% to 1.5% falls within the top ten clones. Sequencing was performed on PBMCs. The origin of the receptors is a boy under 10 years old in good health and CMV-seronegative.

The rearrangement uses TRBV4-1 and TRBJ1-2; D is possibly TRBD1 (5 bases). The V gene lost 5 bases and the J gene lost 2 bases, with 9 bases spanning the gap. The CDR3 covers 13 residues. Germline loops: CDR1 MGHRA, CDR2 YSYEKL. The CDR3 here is CASSGRQNYGYTF. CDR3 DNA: TGCGCCAGCAGCGGTCGACAGAACTATGGCTACACCTTC.

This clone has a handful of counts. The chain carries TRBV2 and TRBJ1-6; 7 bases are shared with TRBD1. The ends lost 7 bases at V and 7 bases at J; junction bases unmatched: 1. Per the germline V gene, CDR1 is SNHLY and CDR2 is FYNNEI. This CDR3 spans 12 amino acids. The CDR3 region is CASNRGNSPLHF. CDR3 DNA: TGTGCCAGCAACAGGGGAAATTCACCCCTCCACTTT.

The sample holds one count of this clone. Here the CDR3 reads CASSPIPQETQYF. DNA for the CDR3: TGCGCCAGCAGCCCCATTCCACAAGAGACCCAGTACTTC. The chain carries TRBV5-1 and TRBJ2-5; D not resolved. The CDR3 is made up of 13 amino acids. V lost 4 bases, J lost 2 bases, and 9 bases lay in between. The germline V gene encodes CDR1 SGHRS and CDR2 YFSETQ.

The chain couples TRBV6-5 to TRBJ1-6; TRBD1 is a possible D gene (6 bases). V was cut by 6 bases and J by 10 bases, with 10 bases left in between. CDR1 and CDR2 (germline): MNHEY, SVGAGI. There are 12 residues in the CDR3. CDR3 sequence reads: CASRLRGSPLHF. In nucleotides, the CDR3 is TGTGCCAGCAGACTCAGGGGCTCACCCCTCCACTTT.

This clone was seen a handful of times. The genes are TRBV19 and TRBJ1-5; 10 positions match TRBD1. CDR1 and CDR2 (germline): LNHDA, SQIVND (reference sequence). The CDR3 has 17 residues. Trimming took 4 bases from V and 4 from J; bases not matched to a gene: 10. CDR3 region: CASSRLDRGRVNQPQHF. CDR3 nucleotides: TGTGCCAGTAGTAGACTGGACAGGGGGAGAGTGAATCAGCCCCAGCATTTT.

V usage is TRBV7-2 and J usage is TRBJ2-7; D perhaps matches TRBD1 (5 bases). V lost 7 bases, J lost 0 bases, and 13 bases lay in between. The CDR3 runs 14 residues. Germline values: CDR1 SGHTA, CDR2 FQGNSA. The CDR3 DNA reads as TGTGCCAGCACCAGACAGATTTCCTCCTACGAGCAGTACTTC. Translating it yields CASTRQISSYEQYF.

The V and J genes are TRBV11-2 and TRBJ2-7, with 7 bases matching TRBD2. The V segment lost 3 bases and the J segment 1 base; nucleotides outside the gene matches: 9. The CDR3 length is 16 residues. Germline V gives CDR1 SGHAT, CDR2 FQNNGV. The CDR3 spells CASSFRLQAGSYEQYF. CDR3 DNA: TGTGCCAGCAGCTTCCGACTACAAGCGGGATCCTACGAGCAGTACTTC.

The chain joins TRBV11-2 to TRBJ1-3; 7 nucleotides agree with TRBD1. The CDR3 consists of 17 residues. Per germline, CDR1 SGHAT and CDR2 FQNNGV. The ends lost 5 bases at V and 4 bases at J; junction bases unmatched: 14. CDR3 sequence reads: CASSLAFSGQRGNTIYF. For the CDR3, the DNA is TGTGCCAGCAGCCTCGCCTTTTCGGGACAGAGGGGAAACACCATATATTTT.

For the CDR3, the DNA is TGTGCCAGCAGCTCACCCTACGGGGGGCTAGCGGGAGGGGAGCAGTACTTC. This sequence encodes CASSSPYGGLAGGEQYF. The V and J genes are TRBV7-2 and TRBJ2-7, with 12 bases fitting TRBD2. CDR1 is SGHTA, CDR2 FQGNSA, per germline. This CDR3 comprises 17 residues. V lost 4 bases to trimming and J lost 7 bases; unmatched junction nucleotides: 14. Together with reference TRBV7-2 and TRBJ2-7, the CDR3 gives the full variable domain: GAGVSQSPSNKVTEKGKDVELRCDPISGHTALYWYRQSLGQGLEFLIYFQGNSAPDKSGLPSDRFSAERTGGSVSTLTIQRTQQEDSAVYLCASSSPYGGLAGGEQYFGPGTRLTVT.

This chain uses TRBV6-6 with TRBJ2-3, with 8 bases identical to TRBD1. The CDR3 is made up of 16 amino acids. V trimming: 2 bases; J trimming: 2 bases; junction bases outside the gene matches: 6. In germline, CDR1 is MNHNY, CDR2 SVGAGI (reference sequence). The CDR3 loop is CASSYPTGVDTDTQYF. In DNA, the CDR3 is TGTGCCAGCAGTTACCCGACAGGGGTTGACACAGATACGCAGTATTTT.

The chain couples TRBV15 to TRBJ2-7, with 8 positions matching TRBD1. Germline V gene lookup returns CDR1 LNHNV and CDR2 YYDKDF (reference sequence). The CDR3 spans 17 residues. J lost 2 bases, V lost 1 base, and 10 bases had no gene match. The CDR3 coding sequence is TGTGCCACCAGCAGAGTGACCCAGGGGGCAAAAGCCTACGAGCAGTACTTC. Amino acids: CATSRVTQGAKAYEQYF.

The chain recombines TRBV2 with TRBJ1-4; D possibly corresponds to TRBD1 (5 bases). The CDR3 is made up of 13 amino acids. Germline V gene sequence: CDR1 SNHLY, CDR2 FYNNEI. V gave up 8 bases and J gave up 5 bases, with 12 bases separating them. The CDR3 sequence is CASCWDLNEKLFF. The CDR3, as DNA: TGTGCCAGCTGCTGGGACTTAAATGAAAAACTGTTTTTT.

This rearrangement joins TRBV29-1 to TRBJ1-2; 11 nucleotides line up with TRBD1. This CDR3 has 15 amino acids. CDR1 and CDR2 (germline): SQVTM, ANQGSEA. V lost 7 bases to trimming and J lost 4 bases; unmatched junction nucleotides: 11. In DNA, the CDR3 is TGCAGCGCCCCTACCGGGACAGGGGGGTTCTATGGCTACACCTTC. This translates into CSAPTGTGGFYGYTF.

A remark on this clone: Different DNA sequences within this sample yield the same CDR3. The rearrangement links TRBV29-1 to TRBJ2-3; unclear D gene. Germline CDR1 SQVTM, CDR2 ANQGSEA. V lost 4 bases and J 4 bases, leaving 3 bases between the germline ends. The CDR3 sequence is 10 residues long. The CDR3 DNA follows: TGCAGCGTTGCCGCAGATACGCAGTATTTT. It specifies CSVAADTQYF.

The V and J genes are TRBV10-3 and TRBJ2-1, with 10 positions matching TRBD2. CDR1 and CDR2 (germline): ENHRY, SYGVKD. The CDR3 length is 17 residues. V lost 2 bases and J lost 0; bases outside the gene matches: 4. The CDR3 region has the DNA TGTGCCATCAGTGAGCCGTCTAGCGGGGGCTCCTACAATGAGCAGTTCTTC. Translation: CAISEPSSGGSYNEQFF.

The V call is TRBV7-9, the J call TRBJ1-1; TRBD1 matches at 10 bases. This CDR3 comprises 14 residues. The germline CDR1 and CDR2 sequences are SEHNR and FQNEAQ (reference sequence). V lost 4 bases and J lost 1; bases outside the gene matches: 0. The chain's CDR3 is CASSWDRGNTEAFF. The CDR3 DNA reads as TGTGCCAGCAGCTGGGACAGGGGGAACACTGAAGCTTTCTTT.

CDR3 sequence reads: CASSQPGQNTEAFF. The CDR3 DNA reads TGCGCCAGCAGCCAGCCGGGACAGAACACTGAAGCTTTCTTT. The V and J genes are TRBV4-1 and TRBJ1-1, with D tentatively TRBD1 (6 bases). This CDR3 comprises 14 residues. Trimming removed 3 bases from V and 1 base from J, with 9 bases in between. The germline V gene has CDR1 MGHRA and CDR2 YSYEKL.

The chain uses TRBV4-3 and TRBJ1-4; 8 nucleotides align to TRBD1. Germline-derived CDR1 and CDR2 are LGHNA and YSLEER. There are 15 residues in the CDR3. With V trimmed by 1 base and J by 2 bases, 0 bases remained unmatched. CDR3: CASSQGQGTNEKLFF. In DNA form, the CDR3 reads TGCGCCAGCAGCCAAGGACAGGGGACTAATGAAAAACTGTTTTTT.

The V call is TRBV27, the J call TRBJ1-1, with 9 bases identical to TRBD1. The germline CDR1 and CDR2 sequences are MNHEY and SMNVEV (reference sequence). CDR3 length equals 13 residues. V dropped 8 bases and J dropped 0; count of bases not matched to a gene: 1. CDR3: CASWTGVNTEAFF. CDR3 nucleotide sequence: TGTGCCAGCTGGACAGGGGTGAACACTGAAGCTTTCTTT.

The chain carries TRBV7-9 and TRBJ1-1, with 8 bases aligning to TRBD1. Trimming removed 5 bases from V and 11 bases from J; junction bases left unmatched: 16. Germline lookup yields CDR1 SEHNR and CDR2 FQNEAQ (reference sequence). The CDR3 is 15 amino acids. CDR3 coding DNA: TGTGCCAGCAGCCAGGGGGTGACAGGGGATAAAGGGGCTTTCTTT. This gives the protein CASSQGVTGDKGAFF.

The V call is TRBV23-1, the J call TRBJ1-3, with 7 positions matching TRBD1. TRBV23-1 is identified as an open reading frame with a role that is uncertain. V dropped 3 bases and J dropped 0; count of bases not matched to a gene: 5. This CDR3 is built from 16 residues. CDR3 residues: CASSHTGAPSGNTIYF. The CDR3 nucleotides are TGCGCCAGCAGTCATACAGGGGCCCCCTCTGGAAACACCATATATTTT.

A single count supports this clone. The CDR3 region is CAIKTSGGPFYNEQFF. As DNA, the CDR3 is TGTGCCATCAAAACTAGCGGGGGCCCTTTCTACAATGAGCAGTTCTTC. The rearrangement joins TRBV10-3 to TRBJ2-1, with 11 bases that match TRBD2. This CDR3 region has 16 residues. The J segment lost 3 bases and the V segment lost 7 bases, leaving 8 bases of the junction unmatched. The germline CDR1 and CDR2 sequences are ENHRY and SYGVKD.

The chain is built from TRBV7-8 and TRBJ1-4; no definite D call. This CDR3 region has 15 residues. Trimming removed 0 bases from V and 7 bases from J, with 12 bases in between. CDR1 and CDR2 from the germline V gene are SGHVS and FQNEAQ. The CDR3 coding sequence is TGTGCCAGCAGCTTAGCAGATCGAAAGAGTGAAAAACTGTTTTTT. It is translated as CASSLADRKSEKLFF. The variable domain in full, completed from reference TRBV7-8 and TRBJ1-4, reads GAGVSQSPRYKVAKRGQDVALRCDPISGHVSLFWYQQALGQGPEFLTYFQNEAQLDKSGLPSDRFFAERPEGSVSTLKIQRTQQEDSAVYLCASSLADRKSEKLFFGSGTQLSVL.

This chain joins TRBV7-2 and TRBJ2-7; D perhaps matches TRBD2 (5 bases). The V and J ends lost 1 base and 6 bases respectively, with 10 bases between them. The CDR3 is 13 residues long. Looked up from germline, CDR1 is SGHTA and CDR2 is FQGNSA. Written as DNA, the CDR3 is TGTGCCAGCAGCTTAGGCCCAGGACTCGAGCAGTACGTC. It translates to CASSLGPGLEQYV.

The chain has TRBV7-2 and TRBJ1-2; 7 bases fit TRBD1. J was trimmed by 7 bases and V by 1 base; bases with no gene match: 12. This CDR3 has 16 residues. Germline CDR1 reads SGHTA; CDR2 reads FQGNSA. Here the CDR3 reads CASSLEHQGVSGGYTF. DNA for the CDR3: TGTGCCAGCAGCTTAGAGCATCAGGGGGTCAGTGGTGGCTACACCTTC.

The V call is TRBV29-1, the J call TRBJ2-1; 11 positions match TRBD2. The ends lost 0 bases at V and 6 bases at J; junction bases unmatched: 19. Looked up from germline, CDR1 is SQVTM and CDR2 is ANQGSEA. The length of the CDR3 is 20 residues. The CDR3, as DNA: TGCAGCGTTGAAGATGGGAGGACTAGCGGGTATCCCCGTGGGGGCAATGAGCAGTTCTTC. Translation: CSVEDGRTSGYPRGGNEQFF.

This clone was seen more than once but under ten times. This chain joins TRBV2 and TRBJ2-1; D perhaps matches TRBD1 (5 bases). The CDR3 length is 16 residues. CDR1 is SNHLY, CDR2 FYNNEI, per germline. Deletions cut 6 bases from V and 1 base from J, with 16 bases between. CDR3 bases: TGTGCCAGCAGGATATTAGGGGTGGGGTCCTACAATGAGCAGTTCTTC. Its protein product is CASRILGVGSYNEQFF. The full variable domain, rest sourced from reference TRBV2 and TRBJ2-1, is EPEVTQTPSHQVTQMGQEVILRCVPISNHLYFYWYRQILGQKVEFLVSFYNNEISEKSEIFDDQFSVERPDGSNFTLKIRSTKLEDSAMYFCASRILGVGSYNEQFFGPGTRLTVL.